This TCR beta chain was identified in a study of PD-1 blockade in classical Hodgkin lymphoma (dated by TCRdb to the early 2020s). Background for the entire study: Nivolumab dosing was 3 mg/kg intravenously every 2 weeks, continuing until either disease progression or unacceptable toxicity. The study used TCR beta sequencing and CyTOF to define a peripheral blood immune signature of response to PD-1 blockade in classical Hodgkin lymphoma.

A remark on this clone: Its antigen remains undetermined. The sample holds no much larger clone one base away, and base qualities are not on file.

The meaning of the sample's time point label: cycle 1 day 1 (C1D1), immediately before nivolumab initiation. Every trial patient had relapsed after autologous stem cell transplantation, and cohorts A, B and C differed in prior brentuximab vedotin exposure. The trial cohort comprised 56 patients with relapsed/refractory classical Hodgkin lymphoma whose best overall responses were complete response, partial response or progressive disease. In the multi-cohort phase II CheckMate 205 trial, trial patients received single-agent nivolumab. Best overall response was determined by an independent review committee according to the 2007 International Working Group response criteria. Trial PBMCs were collected just before the start of nivolumab (C1D1) and during therapy at cycle 2 day 1 and cycle 4 day 1. Peripheral blood was collected in 8 mL Vacutainer Cell Preparation Tubes, from which PBMCs were isolated by centrifugation and then cryopreserved.

Findings and caveats that apply to the study as a whole: By C4D1, a significant rise was seen in CD4+ TCR diversity but not in CD8+ TCR diversity (p=0.0027 vs p=0.16), and the rise was most apparent among complete responders (p=0.02). The study was limited to a single clinical trial cohort, and causes of repertoire differences, possibly disease activity or prior therapy, remained undefined. Baseline TCR diversity was reported to be lower in newly diagnosed patients than in healthy donors and to be lower still in relapsed/refractory patients. Trial patients achieving complete response had baseline diversity similar to newly diagnosed patients, whereas partial responders and progressors had significantly lower diversity. Lower diversity was observed in patients in whom nivolumab was started less than 1 year after ASCT, and these patients were excluded from later analyses so that confounding by immune reconstitution would be avoided.

Genomic DNA was isolated using the Qiagen DNeasy kit from unsorted PBMCs as well as from negatively selected CD4+ and CD8+ fractions. TCR beta CDR3 regions were amplified by immunoSEQ multiplex PCR using primers annealing to V and J segments. A synthetic immune receptor repertoire was used to minimize amplification bias, and remaining bias was computationally removed after sequencing. The authors processed their data as follows. Custom Python scripts were used to quantify repertoire diversity as the Shannon entropy index. The unsorted, CD4+ and CD8+ repertoires were each analyzed separately, with the exception of combined analyses, where CD4+ and CD8+ sequences were merged in silico. A clone was considered expanded if an increase in frequency of at least 2-fold after treatment relative to C1D1 was found, and a pseudocount of 0.5 was applied to clones undetected at baseline. Clones with 0 or 1 copy at C1D1 were defined as singleton clones, while clones with 2 or more copies were defined as non-singleton clones. Clones expanded in unsorted samples were annotated as CD4+, CD8+ or unknown by matching protein sequences in sorted samples from the same patient. Wilcoxon tests were applied to paired samples to test diversity changes from C1D1 to C4D1. TCRdb holds this immuneACCESS table with in-frame rearrangements only. Some clones are missing; in checked studies, unresolved V genes explain under half, and the rest has no known cause. V and J calls and clone size are given by that table; D and trimming were obtained from the DNA. The sample contains some 12,000 clones, approximately 72% of them found a single time. The leading ten clones occupy 34% of the sample.

The clonotype comes from a human donor with classical Hodgkin lymphoma. The sequencing used peripheral blood mononuclear cells (PBMCs), collected at baseline.

The DNA is as follows: TGTGCCAGCTCACCAAACGCCGGGACAGACAATGGCTACACCTTC. Its product reads: CASSPNAGTDNGYTF. Recombination linked TRBV18 to TRBJ1-2; 7 bases in the junction line up with TRBD1. The CDR3 runs 15 residues from the cysteine to the phenylalanine. The only DNA kept is the CDR3, 45 bases in frame from the first base. From the germline V gene, CDR1 is KGHSH and CDR2 is LQKENI. V is cut back by 2 bases and J by 6 bases, with 9 bases in the junction unmatched.